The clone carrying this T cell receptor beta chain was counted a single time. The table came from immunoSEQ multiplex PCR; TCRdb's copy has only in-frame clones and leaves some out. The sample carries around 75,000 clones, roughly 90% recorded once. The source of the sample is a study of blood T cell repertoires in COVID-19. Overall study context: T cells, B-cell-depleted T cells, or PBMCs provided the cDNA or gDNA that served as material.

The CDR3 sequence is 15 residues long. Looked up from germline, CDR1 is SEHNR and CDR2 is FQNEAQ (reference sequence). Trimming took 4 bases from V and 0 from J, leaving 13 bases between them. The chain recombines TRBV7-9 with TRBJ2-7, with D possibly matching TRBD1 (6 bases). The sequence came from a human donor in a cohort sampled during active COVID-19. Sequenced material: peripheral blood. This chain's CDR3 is CASSSLDSYSYEQYF. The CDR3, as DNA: TGTGCCAGCAGCTCTTTGGACAGCTACTCCTACGAGCAGTACTTC.